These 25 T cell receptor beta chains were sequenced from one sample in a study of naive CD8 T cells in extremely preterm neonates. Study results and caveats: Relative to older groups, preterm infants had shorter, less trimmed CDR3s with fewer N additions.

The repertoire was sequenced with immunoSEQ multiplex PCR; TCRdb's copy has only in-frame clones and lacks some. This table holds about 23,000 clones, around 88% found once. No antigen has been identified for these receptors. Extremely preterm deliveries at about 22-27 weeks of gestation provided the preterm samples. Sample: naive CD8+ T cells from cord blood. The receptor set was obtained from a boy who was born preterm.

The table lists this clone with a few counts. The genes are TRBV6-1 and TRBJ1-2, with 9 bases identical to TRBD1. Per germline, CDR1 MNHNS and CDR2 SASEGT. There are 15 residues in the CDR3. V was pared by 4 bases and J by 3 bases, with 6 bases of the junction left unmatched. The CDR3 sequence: CASSGTGEGDYGYTF. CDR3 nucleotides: TGTGCCAGCAGTGGGACAGGGGAAGGAGACTATGGCTACACCTTC.

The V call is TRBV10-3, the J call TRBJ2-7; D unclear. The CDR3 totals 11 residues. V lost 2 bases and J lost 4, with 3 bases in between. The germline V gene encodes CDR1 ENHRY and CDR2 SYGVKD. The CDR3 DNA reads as TGTGCCATCAGTGAGGTTTACGAGCAGTACTTC. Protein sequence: CAISEVYEQYF.

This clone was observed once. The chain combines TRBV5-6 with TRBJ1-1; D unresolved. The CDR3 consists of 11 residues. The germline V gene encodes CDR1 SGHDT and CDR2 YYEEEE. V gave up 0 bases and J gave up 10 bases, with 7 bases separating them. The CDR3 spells CASSLDLGAFF. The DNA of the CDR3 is TGTGCCAGCAGCTTGGATCTGGGAGCTTTCTTT.

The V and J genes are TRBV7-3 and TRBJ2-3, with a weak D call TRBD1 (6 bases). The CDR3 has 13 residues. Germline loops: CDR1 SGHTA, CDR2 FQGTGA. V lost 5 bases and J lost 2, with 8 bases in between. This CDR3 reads CASSRDNTDTQYF. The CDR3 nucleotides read TGTGCCAGCAGCCGGGACAACACAGATACGCAGTATTTT. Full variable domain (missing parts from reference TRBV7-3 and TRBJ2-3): GAGVSQTPSNKVTEKGKYVELRCDPISGHTALYWYRQSLGQGPEFLIYFQGTGAADDSGLPNDRFFAVRPEGSVSTLKIQRTERGDSAVYLCASSRDNTDTQYFGPGTRLTVL.

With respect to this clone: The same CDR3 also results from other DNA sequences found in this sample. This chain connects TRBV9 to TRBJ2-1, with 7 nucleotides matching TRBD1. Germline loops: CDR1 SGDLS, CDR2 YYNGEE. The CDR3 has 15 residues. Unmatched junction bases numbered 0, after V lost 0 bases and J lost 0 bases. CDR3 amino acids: CASSVGTGSYNEQFF. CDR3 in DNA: TGTGCCAGCAGCGTAGGGACAGGCTCCTACAATGAGCAGTTCTTC.

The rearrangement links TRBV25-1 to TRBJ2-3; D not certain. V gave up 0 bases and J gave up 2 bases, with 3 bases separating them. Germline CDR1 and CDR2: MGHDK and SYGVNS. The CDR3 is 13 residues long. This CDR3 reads CASSEYNTDTQYF. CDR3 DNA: TGTGCCAGCAGTGAATACAACACAGATACGCAGTATTTT.

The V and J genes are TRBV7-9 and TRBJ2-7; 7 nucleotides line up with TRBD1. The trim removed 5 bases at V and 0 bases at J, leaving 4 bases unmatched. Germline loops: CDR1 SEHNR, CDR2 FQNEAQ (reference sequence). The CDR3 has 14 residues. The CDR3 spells CASSGRDSSYEQYF. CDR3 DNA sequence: TGTGCCAGCAGCGGCCGGGACAGCTCCTACGAGCAGTACTTC.

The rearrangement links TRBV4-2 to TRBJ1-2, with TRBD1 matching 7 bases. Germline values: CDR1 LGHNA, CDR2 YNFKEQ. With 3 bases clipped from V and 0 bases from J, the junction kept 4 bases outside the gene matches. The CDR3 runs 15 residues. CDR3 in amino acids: CASSQLQGTNYGYTF. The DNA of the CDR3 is TGTGCCAGCAGCCAGCTACAGGGGACTAACTATGGCTACACCTTC.

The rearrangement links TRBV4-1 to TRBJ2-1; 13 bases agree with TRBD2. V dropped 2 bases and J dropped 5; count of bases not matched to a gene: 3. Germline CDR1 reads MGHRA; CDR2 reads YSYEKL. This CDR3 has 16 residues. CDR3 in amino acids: CASSQKLAGGDNEQFF. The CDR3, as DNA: TGCGCCAGCAGCCAAAAACTAGCGGGGGGGGACAATGAGCAGTTCTTC.

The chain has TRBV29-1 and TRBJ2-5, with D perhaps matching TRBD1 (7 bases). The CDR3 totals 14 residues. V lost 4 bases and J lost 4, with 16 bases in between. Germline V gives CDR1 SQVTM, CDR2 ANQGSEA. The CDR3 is CSVGRRAGGETQYF. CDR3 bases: TGCAGCGTTGGACGGAGGGCAGGGGGAGAGACCCAGTACTTC.

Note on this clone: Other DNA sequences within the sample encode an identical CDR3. CDR3: CASSVGQSSYEQYF. CDR3 DNA: TGTGCCAGCAGCGTAGGACAGAGCTCCTACGAGCAGTACTTC. The chain employs TRBV9 and TRBJ2-7, with D maybe TRBD1 (5 bases). V was clipped by 0 bases and J by 0 bases, with 7 bases between them. The CDR3 is 14 residues long. From germline, CDR1 is SGDLS and CDR2 YYNGEE.

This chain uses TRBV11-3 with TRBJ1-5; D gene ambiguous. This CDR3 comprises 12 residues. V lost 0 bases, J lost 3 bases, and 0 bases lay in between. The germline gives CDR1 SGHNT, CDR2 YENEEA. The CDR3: CASSLDNQPQHF. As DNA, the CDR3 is TGTGCCAGCAGCTTAGACAATCAGCCCCAGCATTTT.

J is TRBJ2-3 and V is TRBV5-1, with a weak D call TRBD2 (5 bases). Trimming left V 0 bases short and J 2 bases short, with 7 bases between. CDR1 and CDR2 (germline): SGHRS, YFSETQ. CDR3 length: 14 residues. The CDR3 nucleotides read TGCGCCAGCAGCTTGGCCGGACTCACAGATACGCAGTATTTT. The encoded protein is CASSLAGLTDTQYF.

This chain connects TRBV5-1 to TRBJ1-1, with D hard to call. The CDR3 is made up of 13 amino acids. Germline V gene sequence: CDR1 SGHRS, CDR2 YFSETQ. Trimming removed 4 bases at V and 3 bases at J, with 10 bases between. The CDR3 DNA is TGCGCCAGCAGCCCCCGAGGACACACTGAAGCTTTCTTT. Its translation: CASSPRGHTEAFF.

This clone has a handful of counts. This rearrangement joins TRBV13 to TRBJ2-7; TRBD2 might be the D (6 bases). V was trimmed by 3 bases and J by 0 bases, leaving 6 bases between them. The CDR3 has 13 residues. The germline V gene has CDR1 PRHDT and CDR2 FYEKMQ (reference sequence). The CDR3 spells CASSLTSSYEQYF. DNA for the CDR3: TGTGCCAGCAGCTTGACTAGCTCCTACGAGCAGTACTTC.

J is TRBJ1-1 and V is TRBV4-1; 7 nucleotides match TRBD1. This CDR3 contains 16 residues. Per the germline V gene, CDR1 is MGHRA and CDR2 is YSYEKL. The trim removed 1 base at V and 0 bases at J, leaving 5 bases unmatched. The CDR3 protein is CASSQVQGGMNTEAFF. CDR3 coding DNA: TGCGCCAGCAGCCAAGTTCAGGGGGGGATGAACACTGAAGCTTTCTTT.

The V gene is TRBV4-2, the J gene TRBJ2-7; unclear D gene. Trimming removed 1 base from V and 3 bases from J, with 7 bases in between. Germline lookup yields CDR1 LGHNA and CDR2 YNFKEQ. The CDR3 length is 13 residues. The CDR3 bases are TGTGCCAGCAGCCAAGCGCCCCGCTACGAGCAGTACTTC. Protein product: CASSQAPRYEQYF.

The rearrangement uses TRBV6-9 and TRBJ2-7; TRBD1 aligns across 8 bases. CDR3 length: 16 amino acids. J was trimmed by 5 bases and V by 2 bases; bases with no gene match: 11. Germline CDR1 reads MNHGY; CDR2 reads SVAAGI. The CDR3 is CASSYGWRGQGDEQYF. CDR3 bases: TGTGCCAGCAGTTATGGTTGGCGAGGACAGGGTGACGAGCAGTACTTC.

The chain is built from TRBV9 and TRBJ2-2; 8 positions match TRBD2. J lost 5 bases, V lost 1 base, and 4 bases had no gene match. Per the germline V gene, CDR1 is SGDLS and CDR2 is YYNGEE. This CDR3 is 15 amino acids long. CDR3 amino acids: CASSVYRGGTGELFF. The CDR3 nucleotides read TGTGCCAGCAGCGTATACCGGGGGGGAACCGGGGAGCTGTTTTTT.

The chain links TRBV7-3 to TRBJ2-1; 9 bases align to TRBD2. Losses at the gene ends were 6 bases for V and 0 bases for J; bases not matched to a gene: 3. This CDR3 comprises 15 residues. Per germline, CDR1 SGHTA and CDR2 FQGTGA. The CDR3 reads CASRQAGGSYNEQFF. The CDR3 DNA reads TGTGCCAGCAGACAAGCGGGGGGCTCCTACAATGAGCAGTTCTTC.

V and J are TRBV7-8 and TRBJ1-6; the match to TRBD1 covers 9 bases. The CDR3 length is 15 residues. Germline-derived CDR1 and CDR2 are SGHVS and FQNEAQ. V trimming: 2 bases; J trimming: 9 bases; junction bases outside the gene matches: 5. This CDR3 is CASSLTGTGFSPLHF. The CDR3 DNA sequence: TGTGCCAGCAGCTTAACGGGGACAGGGTTTTCACCCCTCCACTTT.

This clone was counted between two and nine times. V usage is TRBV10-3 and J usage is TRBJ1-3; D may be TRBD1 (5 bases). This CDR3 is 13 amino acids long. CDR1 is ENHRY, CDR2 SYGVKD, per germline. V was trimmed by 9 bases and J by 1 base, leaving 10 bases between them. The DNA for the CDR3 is TGTGCCATTGCGACAGTTTCTGGAAACACCATATATTTT. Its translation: CAIATVSGNTIYF.

The CDR3 region is CSGTRDTEAFF. CDR3 DNA sequence: TGCAGCGGTACCAGGGACACTGAAGCTTTCTTT. The chain is built from TRBV29-1 and TRBJ1-1, with a possible D match to TRBD1 (5 bases). This CDR3 contains 11 residues. Germline V gene data show CDR1 as SQVTM and CDR2 as ANQGSEA. Trimming removed 7 bases from V and 3 bases from J, with 9 bases in between.

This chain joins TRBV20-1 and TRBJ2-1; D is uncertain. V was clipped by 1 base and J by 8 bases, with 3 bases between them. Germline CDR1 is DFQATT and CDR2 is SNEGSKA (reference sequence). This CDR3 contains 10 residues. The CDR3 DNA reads TGCAGTGCTAGAGGGTATGAGCAGTTCTTC. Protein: CSARGYEQFF.

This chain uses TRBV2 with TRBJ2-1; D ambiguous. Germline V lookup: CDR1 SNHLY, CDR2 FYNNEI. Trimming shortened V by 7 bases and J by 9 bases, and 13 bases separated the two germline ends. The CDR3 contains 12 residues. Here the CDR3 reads CASIRVFGEQFF. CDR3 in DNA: TGTGCCAGCATTCGGGTTTTTGGTGAGCAGTTCTTC.